The TCR beta chain described here comes from a study of cytomegalovirus exposure and HLA in healthy donors. Use of 60 Vbeta and 13 Jbeta primers characterized the PCR. Measured with immunoSEQ multiplex PCR; TCRdb has only the in-frame clones, and not every one. The sample holds 150,000 to 200,000 clones, around 74% seen once. Trimming took off 6 bases at V and 2 bases at J, with 14 bases between the two ends. The V gene's germline CDR1 is MNHNS and CDR2 SASEGT. CDR3 length: 16 residues. Sample: PBMCs. This sequence originates from a female donor in good health and CMV-seronegative. This chain connects TRBV6-1 to TRBJ1-6; weak D call: TRBD1 (6 bases). The chain's CDR3 is CASSEQQGTYNSPLHF. CDR3 in DNA: TGTGCCAGCAGCGAACAACAGGGAACCTATAATTCACCCCTCCACTTT.